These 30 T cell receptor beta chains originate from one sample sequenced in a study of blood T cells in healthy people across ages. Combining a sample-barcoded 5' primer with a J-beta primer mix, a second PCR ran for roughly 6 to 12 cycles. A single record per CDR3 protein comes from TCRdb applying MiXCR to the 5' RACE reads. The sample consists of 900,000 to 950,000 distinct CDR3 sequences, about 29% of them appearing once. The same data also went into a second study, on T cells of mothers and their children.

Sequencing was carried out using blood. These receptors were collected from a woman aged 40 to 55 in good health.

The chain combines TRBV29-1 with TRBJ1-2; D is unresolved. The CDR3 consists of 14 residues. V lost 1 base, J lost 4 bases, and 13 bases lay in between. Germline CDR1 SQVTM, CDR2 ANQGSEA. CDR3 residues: CSVEVSGSSYGYTF. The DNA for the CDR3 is TGCAGCGTTGAAGTCAGTGGGAGCAGCTATGGCTACACCTTC.

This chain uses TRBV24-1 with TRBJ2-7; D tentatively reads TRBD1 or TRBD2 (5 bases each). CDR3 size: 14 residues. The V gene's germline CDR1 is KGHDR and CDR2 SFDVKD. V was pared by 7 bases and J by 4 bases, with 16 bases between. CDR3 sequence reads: CATRGDASGYEQYF. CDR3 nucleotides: TGTGCCACCAGGGGGGACGCTTCAGGATACGAGCAGTACTTC.

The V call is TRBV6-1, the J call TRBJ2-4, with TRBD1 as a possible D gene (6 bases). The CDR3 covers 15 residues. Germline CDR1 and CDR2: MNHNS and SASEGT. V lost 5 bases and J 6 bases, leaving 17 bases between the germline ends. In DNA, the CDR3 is TGTGCCAGCAGTAAAGGAACAGGGTACCCAAACATTCAGTACTTC. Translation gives CASSKGTGYPNIQYF.

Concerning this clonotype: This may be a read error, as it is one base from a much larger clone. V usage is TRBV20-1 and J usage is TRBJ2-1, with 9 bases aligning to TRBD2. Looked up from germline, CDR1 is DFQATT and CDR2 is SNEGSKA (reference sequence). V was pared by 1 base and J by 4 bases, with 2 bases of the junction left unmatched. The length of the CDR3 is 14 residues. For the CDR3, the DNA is TGCAGTGCTAGAGGGAGCGGGGGGTACAATGAGCAGTTCTTC. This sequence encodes CSARGSGGYNEQFF.

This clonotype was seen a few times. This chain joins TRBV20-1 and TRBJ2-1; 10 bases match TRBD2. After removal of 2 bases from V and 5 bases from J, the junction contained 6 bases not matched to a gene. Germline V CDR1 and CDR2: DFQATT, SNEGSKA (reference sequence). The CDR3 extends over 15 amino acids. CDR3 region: CSARSSGGPNNEQFF. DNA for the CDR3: TGCAGTGCTAGAAGTAGCGGGGGGCCGAACAATGAGCAGTTCTTC.

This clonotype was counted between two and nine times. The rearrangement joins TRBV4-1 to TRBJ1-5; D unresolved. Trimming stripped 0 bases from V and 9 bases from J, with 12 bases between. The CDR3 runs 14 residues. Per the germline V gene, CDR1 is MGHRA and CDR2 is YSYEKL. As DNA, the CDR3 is TGCGCCAGCAGCCAAGAAACGGAGCCGTGGCCCCAGCATTTT. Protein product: CASSQETEPWPQHF.

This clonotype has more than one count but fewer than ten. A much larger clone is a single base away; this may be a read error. CDR3 nucleotide sequence: TGTGCCAGCAGCTGCGGGGGCTACGAGCAGTACTTC. Protein sequence: CASSCGGYEQYF. This rearrangement joins TRBV11-2 to TRBJ2-7, with 7 bases that match TRBD2. Germline loops: CDR1 SGHAT, CDR2 FQNNGV. CDR3 length: 12 amino acids. V shed 4 bases, J shed 3 bases, and the junction held 0 bases outside the gene matches.

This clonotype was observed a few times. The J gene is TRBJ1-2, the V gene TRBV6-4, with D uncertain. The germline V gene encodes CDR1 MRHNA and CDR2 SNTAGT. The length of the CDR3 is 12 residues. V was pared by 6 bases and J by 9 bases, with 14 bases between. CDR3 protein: CASSDTAGSYTF. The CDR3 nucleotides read TGTGCCAGCAGCGACACGGCAGGAAGCTACACCTTC.

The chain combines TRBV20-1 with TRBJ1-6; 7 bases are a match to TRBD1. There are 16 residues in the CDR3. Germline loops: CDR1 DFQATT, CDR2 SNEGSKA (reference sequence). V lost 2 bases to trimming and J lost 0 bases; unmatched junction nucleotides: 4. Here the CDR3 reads CSARTSGGSYNSPLHF. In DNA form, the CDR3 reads TGCAGTGCTAGAACGTCAGGGGGCTCCTATAATTCACCCCTCCACTTT.

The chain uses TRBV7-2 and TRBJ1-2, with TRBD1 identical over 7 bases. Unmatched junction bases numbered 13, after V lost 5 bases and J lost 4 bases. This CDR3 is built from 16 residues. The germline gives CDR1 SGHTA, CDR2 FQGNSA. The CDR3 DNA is TGTGCCAGCAGCCCACCGGGGACAGCCTTTGGCTATGGCTACACCTTC. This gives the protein CASSPPGTAFGYGYTF.

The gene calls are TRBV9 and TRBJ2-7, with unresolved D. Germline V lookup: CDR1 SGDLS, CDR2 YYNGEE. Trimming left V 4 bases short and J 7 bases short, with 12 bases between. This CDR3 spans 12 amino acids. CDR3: CASSTDYNEQYF. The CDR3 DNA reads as TGTGCCAGCAGCACAGATTACAATGAGCAGTACTTC.

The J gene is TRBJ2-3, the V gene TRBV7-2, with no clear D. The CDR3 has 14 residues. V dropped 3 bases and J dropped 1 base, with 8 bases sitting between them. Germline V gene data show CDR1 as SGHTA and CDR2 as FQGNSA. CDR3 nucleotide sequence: TGTGCCAGCAGCTTCGTGGGGTGCACAGATACGCAGTATTTT. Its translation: CASSFVGCTDTQYF.

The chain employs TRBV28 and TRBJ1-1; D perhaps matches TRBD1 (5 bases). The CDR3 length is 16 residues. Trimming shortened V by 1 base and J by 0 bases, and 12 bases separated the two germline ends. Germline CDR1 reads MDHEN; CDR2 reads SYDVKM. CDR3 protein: CASSLSVGGVNTEAFF. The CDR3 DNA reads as TGTGCCAGCAGTTTATCCGTCGGGGGGGTGAACACTGAAGCTTTCTTT. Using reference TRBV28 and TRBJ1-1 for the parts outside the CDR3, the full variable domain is DVKVTQSSRYLVKRTGEKVFLECVQDMDHENMFWYRQDPGLGLRLIYFSYDVKMKEKGDIPEGYSVSREKKERFSLILESASTNQTSMYLCASSLSVGGVNTEAFFGQGTRLTVV.

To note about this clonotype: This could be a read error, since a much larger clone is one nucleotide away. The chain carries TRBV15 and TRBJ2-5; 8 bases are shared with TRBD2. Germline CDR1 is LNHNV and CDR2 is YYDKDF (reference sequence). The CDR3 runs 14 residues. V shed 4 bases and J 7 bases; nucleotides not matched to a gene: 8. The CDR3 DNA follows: TGTGCCACCAGCACCCGGGGGGGACGAGGGACCCAGTACTTC. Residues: CATSTRGGRGTQYF.

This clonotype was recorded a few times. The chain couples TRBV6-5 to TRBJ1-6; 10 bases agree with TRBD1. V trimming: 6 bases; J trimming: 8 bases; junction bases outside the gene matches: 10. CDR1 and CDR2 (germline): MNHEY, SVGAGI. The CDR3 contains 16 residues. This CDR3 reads CASSPRSGQGYSPLHF. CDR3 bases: TGTGCCAGCAGCCCTCGATCGGGACAGGGGTATTCACCCCTCCACTTT.

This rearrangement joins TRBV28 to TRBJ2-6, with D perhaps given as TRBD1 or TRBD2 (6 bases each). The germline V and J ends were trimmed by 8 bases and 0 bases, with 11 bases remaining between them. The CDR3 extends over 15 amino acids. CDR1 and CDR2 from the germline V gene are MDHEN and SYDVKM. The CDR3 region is CASGGGGSGANVLTF. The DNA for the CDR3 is TGTGCCAGCGGAGGGGGAGGCTCTGGGGCCAACGTCCTGACTTTC.

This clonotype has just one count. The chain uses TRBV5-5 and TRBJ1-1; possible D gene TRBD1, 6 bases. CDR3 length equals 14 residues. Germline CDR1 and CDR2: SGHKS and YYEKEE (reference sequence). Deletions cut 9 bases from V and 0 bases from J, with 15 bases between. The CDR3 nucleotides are TGTGCCACCGCGGACAGTCTCATGAACACTGAAGCTTTCTTT. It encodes CATADSLMNTEAFF.

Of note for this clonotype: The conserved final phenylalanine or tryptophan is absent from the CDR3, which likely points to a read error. The CDR3, as DNA: TGTGCCAGCAGCGAAATCGGACGGTACGAGGGTAATCAGCCCCAGCATGTT. As protein: CASSEIGRYEGNQPQHV. V is TRBV28 and J is TRBJ1-5; D ambiguous. Germline values: CDR1 MDHEN, CDR2 SYDVKM. This CDR3 spans 17 amino acids. The V end lost 6 bases, the J end lost 4 bases, and 22 bases lay between the germline ends.

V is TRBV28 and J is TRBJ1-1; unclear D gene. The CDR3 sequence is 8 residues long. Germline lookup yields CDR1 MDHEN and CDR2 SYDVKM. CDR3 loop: CRSTEAFF. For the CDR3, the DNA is TGTAGGTCCACTGAAGCTTTCTTT.

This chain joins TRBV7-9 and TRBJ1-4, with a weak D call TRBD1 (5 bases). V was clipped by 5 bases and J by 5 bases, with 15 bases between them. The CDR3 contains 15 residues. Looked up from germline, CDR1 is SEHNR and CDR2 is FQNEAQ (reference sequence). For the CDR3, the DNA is TGTGCCAGCAGCCCGAAACTGGGGGACAATGAAAAACTGTTTTTT. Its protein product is CASSPKLGDNEKLFF.

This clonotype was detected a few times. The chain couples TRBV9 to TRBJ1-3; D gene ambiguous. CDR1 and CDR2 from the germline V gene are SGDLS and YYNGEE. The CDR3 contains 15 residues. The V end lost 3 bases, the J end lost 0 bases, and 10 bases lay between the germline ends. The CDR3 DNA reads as TGTGCCAGCAGCGCCCAAATAAGCTCTGGAAACACCATATATTTT. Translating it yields CASSAQISSGNTIYF.

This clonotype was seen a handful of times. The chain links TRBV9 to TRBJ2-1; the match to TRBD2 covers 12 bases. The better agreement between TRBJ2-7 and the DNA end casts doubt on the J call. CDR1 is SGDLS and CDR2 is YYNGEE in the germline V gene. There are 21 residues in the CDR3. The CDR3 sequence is CASSVTTWTSGATSSHNEQYF. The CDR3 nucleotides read TGTGCCAGCAGCGTGACGACTTGGACTAGCGGGGCTACGAGCTCCCACAATGAGCAGTACTTC.

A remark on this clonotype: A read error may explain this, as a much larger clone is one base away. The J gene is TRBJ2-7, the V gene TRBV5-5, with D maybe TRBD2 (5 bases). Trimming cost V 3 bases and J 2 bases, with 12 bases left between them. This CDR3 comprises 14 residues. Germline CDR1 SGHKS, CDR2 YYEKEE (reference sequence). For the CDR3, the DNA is TGTGCCAGCAGCTGGGCCCTCGGGGCCTACGAGCAGTACTTC. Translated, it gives CASSWALGAYEQYF.

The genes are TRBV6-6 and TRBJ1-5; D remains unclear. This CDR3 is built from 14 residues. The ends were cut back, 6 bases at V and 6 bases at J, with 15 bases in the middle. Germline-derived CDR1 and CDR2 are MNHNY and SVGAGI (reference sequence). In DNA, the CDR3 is TGTGCCAGCAGCCTACCGGGGTTAGGTCAGCCCCAGCATTTT. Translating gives CASSLPGLGQPQHF.

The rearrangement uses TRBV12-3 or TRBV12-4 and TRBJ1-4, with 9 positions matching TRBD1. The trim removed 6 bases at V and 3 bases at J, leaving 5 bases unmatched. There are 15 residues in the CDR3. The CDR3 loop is CASRETGGPNEKLFF. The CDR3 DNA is TGTGCCAGCAGGGAGACAGGGGGTCCTAATGAAAAACTGTTTTTT.

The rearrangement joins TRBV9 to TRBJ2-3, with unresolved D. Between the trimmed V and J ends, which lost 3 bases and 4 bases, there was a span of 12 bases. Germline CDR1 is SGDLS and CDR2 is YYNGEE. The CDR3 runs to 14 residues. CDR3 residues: CASSAELLSDTQYF. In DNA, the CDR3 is TGTGCCAGCAGCGCAGAACTACTCTCAGATACGCAGTATTTT.

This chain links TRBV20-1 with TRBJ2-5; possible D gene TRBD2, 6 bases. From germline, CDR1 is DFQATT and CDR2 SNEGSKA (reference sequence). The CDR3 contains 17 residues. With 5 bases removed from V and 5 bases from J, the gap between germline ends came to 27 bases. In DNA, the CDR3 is TGCAGTGCTCTCTTGCCTCTAGCGTCCCAACTCACCGAGACCCAGTACTTC. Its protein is CSALLPLASQLTETQYF.

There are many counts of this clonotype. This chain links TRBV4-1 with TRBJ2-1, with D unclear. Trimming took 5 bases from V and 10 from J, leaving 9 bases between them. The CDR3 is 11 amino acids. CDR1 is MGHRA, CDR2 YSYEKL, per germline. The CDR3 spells CASSTVLEQFF. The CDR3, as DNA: TGCGCCAGCAGCACGGTACTCGAGCAGTTCTTC.

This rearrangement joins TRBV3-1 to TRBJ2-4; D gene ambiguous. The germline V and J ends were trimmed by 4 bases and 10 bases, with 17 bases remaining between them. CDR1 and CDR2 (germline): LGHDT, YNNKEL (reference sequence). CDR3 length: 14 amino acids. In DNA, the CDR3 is TGTGCCAGCAGCCCTCCTCGTGGCTTCCGGATTCAGTACTTC. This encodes CASSPPRGFRIQYF.

The CDR3: CAWSVRPGGLYGYTF. For the CDR3, the DNA is TGTGCCTGGAGTGTACGCCCAGGGGGCCTCTATGGCTACACCTTC. The V call is TRBV30, the J call TRBJ1-2; 8 nucleotides agree with TRBD1. Germline CDR1 reads GTSNPN; CDR2 reads SVGIG (reference sequence). The CDR3 contains 15 residues. Losses at the gene ends were 0 bases for V and 4 bases for J; bases not matched to a gene: 7.